The 20 T cell receptor beta chains listed next were all sequenced from one sample in a study of T cells in Graves' hyperthyroidism and ophthalmopathy (dated by TCRdb to about 2019). The library relied on multiplex PCR. TCRdb names Illumina HiSeq 2000 as the instrument used. Amplification of TCR beta CDR3 regions was carried out from RNA transcripts. The TCR CDR3 was subjected to a first round of RT-PCR using the HTBI primer set and the Qiagen OneStep RT-PCR kit. TCRdb reprocessed the public reads (quality trimming at Q25 with fastp, clone calling with MiXCR) and kept in-frame beta chains. All rows with the same CDR3 protein become a single entry with the most common DNA and genes. The table for this sample lists around 600,000 distinct CDR3 sequences; more than 13% of them were counted only once. Around 7% of the sample comes from the top ten. Sequenced: blood. These receptors came from a woman aged 18 to 35 with Graves' ophthalmopathy.

This clonotype was observed at least ten times. This chain uses TRBV11-1 with TRBJ2-7, with a weak D call TRBD2 (5 bases). CDR1 is SGHAT and CDR2 is FQDESV in the germline V gene (reference sequence). CDR3 length: 15 amino acids. V was trimmed by 0 bases and J by 2 bases, leaving 11 bases between them. CDR3 in amino acids: CASSLAPRDTYEQYF. The CDR3 bases are TGTGCCAGCAGCTTAGCCCCACGGGATACCTACGAGCAGTACTTC.

This clonotype was seen many times. The chain links TRBV28 to TRBJ2-7, with 7 bases that match TRBD1. Germline assignment: CDR1 MDHEN and CDR2 SYDVKM. There are 14 residues in the CDR3. Trimming cost V 2 bases and J 6 bases; bases outside gene matches: 7. CDR3: CASSLPRGGVEQYF. The CDR3 DNA reads as TGTGCCAGCAGTTTACCCCGAGGGGGCGTCGAGCAGTACTTC.

V is TRBV10-3 and J is TRBJ1-2; a possible D gene is TRBD1 (5 bases). The CDR3 spans 14 residues. V lost 6 bases and J 3 bases, leaving 14 bases between the germline ends. From germline, CDR1 is ENHRY and CDR2 SYGVKD. CDR3 DNA sequence: TGTGCCATCAGAGGGGTAGGAGGGGACTATGGCTACACCTTC. Translating gives CAIRGVGGDYGYTF.

J is TRBJ1-5 and V is TRBV30, with TRBD1 matching 8 bases. Germline V CDR1 and CDR2: GTSNPN, SVGIG (reference sequence). CDR3 length: 13 amino acids. After removal of 4 bases from V and 2 bases from J, the junction contained 1 base not matched to a gene. CDR3 in DNA: TGTGCCTGGAAGGGACAGGGCAATCAGCCCCAGCATTTT. This translates into CAWKGQGNQPQHF.

This clonotype was recorded many times. This chain connects TRBV7-9 to TRBJ2-7; weak D call: TRBD1 (6 bases). The ends were cut back, 6 bases at V and 3 bases at J, with 9 bases in the middle. Germline V gene data show CDR1 as SEHNR and CDR2 as FQNEAQ (reference sequence). The CDR3 extends over 12 amino acids. The CDR3 DNA sequence: TGTGCCAGCAGTCGGGACAACTACGAGCAGTACTTC. Its translation: CASSRDNYEQYF.

About this clonotype itself: This may come from a read error, since a much larger clone is one base off. This sequence joins TRBV6-2 or TRBV6-3 and TRBJ1-6; TRBD1 matches at 9 bases. The CDR3 is 16 amino acids. The germline V gene has CDR1 MNHEY and CDR2 SVGEGT. CDR3 DNA: TGTGCCAGCAGAGACCATGAGACAGGGGGAAATTCACCCCCCCACTTT. As protein: CASRDHETGGNSPPHF.

This clonotype appeared many times. The chain couples TRBV6-2 or TRBV6-3 to TRBJ2-1; D unresolved. CDR3 length equals 16 residues. V gave up 6 bases and J gave up 3 bases, with 18 bases separating them. CDR1 is MNHEY, CDR2 SVGEGT, per germline. CDR3 DNA: TGTGCCAGCAGCCTACAAAAGGGCTTTCGCTACAATGAGCAGTTCTTC. Translating gives CASSLQKGFRYNEQFF.

This clonotype appeared many times. The V call is TRBV28, the J call TRBJ2-1; the match to TRBD2 covers 9 bases. The CDR3 length is 17 residues. Germline V CDR1 and CDR2: MDHEN, SYDVKM. V shed 3 bases and J 4 bases; nucleotides not matched to a gene: 10. CDR3 in DNA: TGTGCCAGCAGTTTTCCGACTAGCGGACCACTGTACAATGAGCAGTTCTTC. Translated, it gives CASSFPTSGPLYNEQFF.

This clonotype was seen at least ten times. J is TRBJ1-6 and V is TRBV6-1; 9 bases align to TRBD1. The V and J ends lost 5 bases and 7 bases, in that order; junction bases with no gene match: 3. CDR1 is MNHNS, CDR2 SASEGT, per germline. The CDR3 is 14 residues long. CDR3 protein: CASSLDRGNSPLHF. The CDR3 region has the DNA TGTGCCAGCAGTCTGGACAGGGGAAATTCACCCCTCCACTTT.

This clonotype was counted ten times or more. The chain has TRBV9 and TRBJ2-1; 8 bases line up with TRBD2. Per germline, CDR1 SGDLS and CDR2 YYNGEE. The CDR3 has 16 residues. V lost 0 bases, J lost 3 bases, and 5 bases stayed unmatched. DNA of the CDR3: TGTGCCAGCAGCGTAGGAGCGGGGGCGGGCTACAATGAGCAGTTCTTC. Encoded protein: CASSVGAGAGYNEQFF.

In its sample, this clonotype was seen many times. This chain connects TRBV27 to TRBJ2-5, with a possible D match to TRBD1 (6 bases). Germline CDR1 is MNHEY and CDR2 is SMNVEV (reference sequence). This CDR3 has 14 amino acids. V was cut by 5 bases and J by 1 base, with 11 bases left in between. CDR3 nucleotide sequence: TGTGCCAGCAGTCTCCTAGGGGGCCAAGAGACCCAGTACTTC. This codes for CASSLLGGQETQYF.

Concerning this clonotype: A much larger clone differs from this one at a single base, so this may be a read error. The chain uses TRBV7-8 and TRBJ1-1; unclear D gene. The CDR3 sequence is 17 residues long. Germline values: CDR1 SGHVS, CDR2 FQNEAQ. The CDR3 sequence: CASSLLRVLRMNTKAFF. The CDR3 nucleotides read TGTGCCAGCAGCTTATTGCGCGTTTTACGGATGAACACTAAAGCTTTCTTT.

The rearrangement uses TRBV5-1 and TRBJ2-3; D possibly corresponds to TRBD2 (6 bases). V lost 1 base, J lost 4 bases, and 10 bases lay in between. This CDR3 is 14 amino acids long. Germline V CDR1 and CDR2: SGHRS, YFSETQ. The CDR3 nucleotides read TGCGCCAGCAGCTTGCGGGAGAACGCAGATACGCAGTATTTT. Protein product: CASSLRENADTQYF.

The table lists this clonotype with many counts. The chain couples TRBV30 to TRBJ2-3, with 7 bases matching TRBD2. Germline CDR1 and CDR2: GTSNPN and SVGIG (reference sequence). The CDR3 has 14 amino acids. J lost 8 bases, V lost 0 bases, and 8 bases had no gene match. CDR3 in amino acids: CAWSVRGRAATQYF. CDR3 nucleotide sequence: TGTGCCTGGAGTGTACGGGGGAGGGCGGCTACGCAGTATTTT. Looking up the rest from reference TRBV30 and TRBJ2-3 gives the full variable domain: SQTIHQWPATLVQPVGSPLSLECTVEGTSNPNLYWYRQAAGRGLQLLFYSVGIGQISSEVPQNLSASRPQDRQFILSSKKLLLSDSGFYLCAWSVRGRAATQYFGPGTRLTVL.

Regarding this clonotype: A read error may be the cause here, since a much bigger clone is one base away. This CDR3 fails to terminate in the conserved phenylalanine or tryptophan, so it likely reflects a read error. This sequence joins TRBV6-5 and TRBJ2-1, with a weak D call TRBD2 (5 bases). Germline assignment: CDR1 MNHEY and CDR2 SVGAGI. V was pared by 2 bases and J by 2 bases, with 16 bases between. This CDR3 spans 17 amino acids. The CDR3 region is CASSYPTEGETYNEQFL. In DNA, the CDR3 is TGTGCCAGCAGTTACCCTACCGAGGGTGAAACCTACAATGAGCAGTTCCTC.

This clonotype came up many times. The chain joins TRBV28 to TRBJ2-4; D perhaps matches TRBD2 (5 bases). V lost 3 bases and J lost 0, with 12 bases in between. Germline V CDR1 and CDR2: MDHEN, SYDVKM. The CDR3 consists of 16 residues. The CDR3 region is CASSFMEDPAKNIQYF. CDR3 in DNA: TGTGCCAGCAGTTTTATGGAGGATCCAGCCAAAAACATTCAGTACTTC.

The table lists this clonotype with many counts. This chain joins TRBV15 and TRBJ2-1; 12 bases match TRBD2. J gave up 1 base and V 5 bases, and 6 bases lay outside the gene matches. This CDR3 is 17 amino acids long. CDR1 is LNHNV and CDR2 is YYDKDF in the germline V gene (reference sequence). CDR3 bases: TGTGCCACCAGCCTACGTACTAGCGGGAGGTCCTACAATGAGCAGTTCTTC. As protein: CATSLRTSGRSYNEQFF.

This clonotype was seen more than once but under ten times. The J gene is TRBJ1-1, the V gene TRBV9, with 12 bases fitting TRBD1. This CDR3 comprises 15 residues. CDR1 SGDLS and CDR2 YYNGEE come from the germline V gene. With 3 bases clipped from V and 3 bases from J, the junction kept 3 bases outside the gene matches. CDR3 sequence reads: CASSGGTGGDTEAFF. The CDR3, as DNA: TGTGCCAGCAGCGGGGGGACAGGGGGCGACACTGAAGCTTTCTTT.

This chain uses TRBV9 with TRBJ2-1; D unresolved. The CDR3 covers 14 residues. The V end lost 8 bases, the J end lost 0 bases, and 12 bases lay between the germline ends. Germline V CDR1 and CDR2: SGDLS, YYNGEE. The CDR3 sequence is CASGKFSSYNEQFF. CDR3 DNA sequence: TGTGCCAGTGGAAAGTTCAGCTCCTACAATGAGCAGTTCTTC.

Many counts were recorded for this clonotype. The chain uses TRBV29-1 and TRBJ1-1; D is uncertain. Germline V gene lookup returns CDR1 SQVTM and CDR2 ANQGSEA. The V gene lost 6 bases and the J gene lost 1 base, with 9 bases spanning the gap. This CDR3 comprises 12 residues. CDR3 coding DNA: TGCAGCGTCCGCTGGACGAACACTGAAGCTTTCTTT. This sequence encodes CSVRWTNTEAFF.